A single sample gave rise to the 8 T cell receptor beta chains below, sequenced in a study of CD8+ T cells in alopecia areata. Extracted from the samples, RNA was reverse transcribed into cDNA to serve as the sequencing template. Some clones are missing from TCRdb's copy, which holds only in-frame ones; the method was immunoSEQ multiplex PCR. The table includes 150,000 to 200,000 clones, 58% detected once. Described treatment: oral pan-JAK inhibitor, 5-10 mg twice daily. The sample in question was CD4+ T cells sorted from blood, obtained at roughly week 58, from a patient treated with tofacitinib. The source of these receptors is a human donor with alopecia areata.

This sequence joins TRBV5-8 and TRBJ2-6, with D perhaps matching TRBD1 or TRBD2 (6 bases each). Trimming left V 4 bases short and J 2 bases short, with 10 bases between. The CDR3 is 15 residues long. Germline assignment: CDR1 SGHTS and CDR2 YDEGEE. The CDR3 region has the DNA TGTGCCAGCAGCCGGAGGGGGGCTGGGGCCAACGTCCTGACTTTC. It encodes CASSRRGAGANVLTF. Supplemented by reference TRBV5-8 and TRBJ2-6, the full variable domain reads EAGVTQSPTHLIKTRGQQATLRCSPISGHTSVYWYQQALGLGLQFLLWYDEGEERNRGNFPPRFSGRQFPNYSSELNVNALELEDSALYLCASSRRGAGANVLTFGAGSRLTVL.

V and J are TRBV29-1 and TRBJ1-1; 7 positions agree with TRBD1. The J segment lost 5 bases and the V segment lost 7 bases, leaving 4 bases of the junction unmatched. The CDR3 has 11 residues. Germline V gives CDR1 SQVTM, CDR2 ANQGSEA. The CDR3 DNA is TGCAGCGCGGACAGGAGGACTGAAGCTTTCTTT. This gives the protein CSADRRTEAFF.

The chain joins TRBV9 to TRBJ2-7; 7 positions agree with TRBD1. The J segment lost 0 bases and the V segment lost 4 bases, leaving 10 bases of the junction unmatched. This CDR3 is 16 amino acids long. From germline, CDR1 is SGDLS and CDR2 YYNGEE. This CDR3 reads CASSNRRTGRSYEQYF. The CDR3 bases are TGTGCCAGCAGCAACCGCCGGACAGGACGCTCCTACGAGCAGTACTTC.

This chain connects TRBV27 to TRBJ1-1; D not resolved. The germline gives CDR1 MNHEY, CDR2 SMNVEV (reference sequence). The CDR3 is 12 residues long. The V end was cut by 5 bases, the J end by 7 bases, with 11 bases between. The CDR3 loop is CASSPRIREAFF. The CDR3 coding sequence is TGTGCCAGCAGTCCCAGGATTCGTGAAGCTTTCTTT.

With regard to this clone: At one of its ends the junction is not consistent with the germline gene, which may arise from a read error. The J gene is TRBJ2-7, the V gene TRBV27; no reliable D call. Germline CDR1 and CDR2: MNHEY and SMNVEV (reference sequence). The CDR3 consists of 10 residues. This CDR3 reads CASSTGQTDF. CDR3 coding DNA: TGTGCCAGCAGCACCGGGCAGACGGACTTC.

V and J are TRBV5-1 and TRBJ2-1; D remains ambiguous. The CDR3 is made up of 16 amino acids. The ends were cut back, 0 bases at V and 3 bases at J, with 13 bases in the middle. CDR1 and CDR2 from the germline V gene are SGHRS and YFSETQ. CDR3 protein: CASSLVARRNYNEQFF. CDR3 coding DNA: TGCGCCAGCAGCTTGGTGGCGAGGCGAAACTACAATGAGCAGTTCTTC.

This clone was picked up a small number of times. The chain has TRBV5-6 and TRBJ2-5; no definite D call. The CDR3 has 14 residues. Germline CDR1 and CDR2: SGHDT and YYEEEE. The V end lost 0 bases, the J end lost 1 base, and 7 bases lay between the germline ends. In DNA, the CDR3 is TGTGCCAGCAGCTTGGGGGGATTCCAAGAGACCCAGTACTTC. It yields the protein CASSLGGFQETQYF.

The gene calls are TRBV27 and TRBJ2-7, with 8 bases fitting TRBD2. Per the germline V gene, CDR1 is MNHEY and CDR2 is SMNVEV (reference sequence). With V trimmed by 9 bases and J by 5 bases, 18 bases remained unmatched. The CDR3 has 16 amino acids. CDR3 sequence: CARATAGRGEDHEQYF. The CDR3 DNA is TGTGCCAGGGCGACGGCTGGGCGGGGGGAGGACCACGAGCAGTACTTC.